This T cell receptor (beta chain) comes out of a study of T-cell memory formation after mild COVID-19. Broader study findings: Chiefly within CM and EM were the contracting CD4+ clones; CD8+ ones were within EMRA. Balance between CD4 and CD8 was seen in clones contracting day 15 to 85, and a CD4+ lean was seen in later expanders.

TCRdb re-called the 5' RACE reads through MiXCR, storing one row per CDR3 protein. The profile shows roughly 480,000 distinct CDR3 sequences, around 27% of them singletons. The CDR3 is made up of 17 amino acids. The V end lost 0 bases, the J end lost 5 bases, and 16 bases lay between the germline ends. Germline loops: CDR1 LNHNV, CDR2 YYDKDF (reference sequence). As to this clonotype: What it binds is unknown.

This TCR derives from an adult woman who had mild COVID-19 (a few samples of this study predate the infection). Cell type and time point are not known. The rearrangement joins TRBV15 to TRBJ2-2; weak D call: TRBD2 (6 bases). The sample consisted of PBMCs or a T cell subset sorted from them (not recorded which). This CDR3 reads CATSRDALSGGTGELFF. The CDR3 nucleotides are TGTGCCACCAGCAGAGATGCGCTTAGTGGGGGGACCGGGGAGCTGTTTTTT.